These 21 T cell receptor beta chains were sequenced from one sample in a study of T cell responses to AZD1222 COVID-19 vaccine. The data were produced by immunoSEQ multiplex PCR, yet TCRdb's version contains in-frame clones alone and is incomplete. The sample lists over 100,000 clones, about 87% occurring once. The specimen was peripheral blood, collected 28 days after the second AZD1222 dose. The receptors originated from an adult who received the AZD1222 COVID-19 vaccine.

The gene calls are TRBV6-5 and TRBJ1-1, with 8 bases lining up with TRBD1. The J segment lost 4 bases and the V segment lost 6 bases, leaving 4 bases of the junction unmatched. Germline V CDR1 and CDR2: MNHEY, SVGAGI. The CDR3 has 13 residues. The chain's CDR3 is CASSNTGGTEAFF. The CDR3 DNA reads TGTGCCAGCAGCAATACAGGGGGCACTGAAGCTTTCTTT.

Only one count was recorded for this clone. The chain recombines TRBV18 with TRBJ2-1, with 8 positions matching TRBD2. The CDR3 runs 16 residues. V gave up 2 bases and J gave up 4 bases; unmatched junction bases: 7. Germline CDR1 and CDR2: KGHSH and LQKENI. DNA for the CDR3: TGTGCCAGCTCACCAACGGAAGCGGGAGCGTACAATGAGCAGTTCTTC. It translates to CASSPTEAGAYNEQFF.

V and J are TRBV13 and TRBJ2-7; 9 bases match TRBD2. V lost 5 bases and J lost 2; bases outside the gene matches: 4. CDR1 is PRHDT and CDR2 is FYEKMQ in the germline V gene (reference sequence). The CDR3 has 14 amino acids. The CDR3 DNA reads as TGTGCCAGCAGCCAGACTAGCGGTGCCTACGAGCAGTACTTC. Translation: CASSQTSGAYEQYF.

The rearrangement joins TRBV28 to TRBJ2-5; 8 nucleotides match TRBD2. Germline trimming cut 1 base from V and 2 bases from J; bases unmatched to any gene: 6. In germline, CDR1 is MDHEN, CDR2 SYDVKM. The CDR3 is 16 amino acids. CDR3: CASSLFGGAFQETQYF. The CDR3 DNA sequence: TGTGCCAGCAGTTTATTCGGGGGGGCTTTTCAAGAGACCCAGTACTTC.

The chain is built from TRBV12-1 and TRBJ2-7; whether TRBD2, the table's D call, matches the DNA was not checked. TRBV12-1 is shown as a pseudogene. The CDR3 runs 19 residues. CDR3 residues: CASSFSLSGTSGKSDEQYF. CDR3 bases: TGTGCCAGCAGCTTTAGTCTCTCCGGGACTAGCGGTAAATCGGACGAGCAGTACTTC.

V gene TRBV2 combines with J gene TRBJ2-5; 12 positions match TRBD2. Per germline, CDR1 SNHLY and CDR2 FYNNEI. The CDR3 loop spans 14 amino acids. Trimming took 6 bases from V and 7 from J; bases not matched to a gene: 6. The CDR3 sequence: CASRLAGGPGTQYF. The CDR3 coding sequence is TGTGCCAGCAGGCTAGCGGGGGGGCCTGGGACCCAGTACTTC.

V and J are TRBV6-5 and TRBJ2-2; D call uncertain. This CDR3 comprises 11 residues. V lost 2 bases and J lost 8, with 3 bases in between. Germline V lookup: CDR1 MNHEY, CDR2 SVGAGI. CDR3 bases: TGTGCCAGCAGTTACCGGGGGGAGCTGTTTTTT. It yields the protein CASSYRGELFF.

J is TRBJ2-7 and V is TRBV7-6; TRBD2 matches at 12 bases. This CDR3 has 14 amino acids. The germline V gene encodes CDR1 SGHVS and CDR2 FNYEAQ. V gave up 5 bases and J gave up 7 bases; unmatched junction bases: 6. CDR3 protein: CASSPTSGGGEQYF. The CDR3 DNA reads as TGTGCCAGCAGCCCGACTAGCGGGGGAGGTGAGCAGTACTTC.

The rearrangement uses TRBV25-1 and TRBJ1-2, with TRBD1 matching 8 bases. Losses at the gene ends were 7 bases for V and 5 bases for J; bases not matched to a gene: 9. Germline-derived CDR1 and CDR2 are MGHDK and SYGVNS. This CDR3 region has 14 residues. The CDR3 loop reads CASIRITGGYGYTF. The CDR3 DNA follows: TGTGCCAGCATCCGAATAACAGGGGGGTATGGCTACACCTTC.

The genes are TRBV28 and TRBJ2-6; D may match TRBD1 or TRBD2 (7 bases each). CDR3 size: 18 residues. Germline V gives CDR1 MDHEN, CDR2 SYDVKM. The V and J ends lost 6 bases and 0 bases respectively, with 18 bases between them. This CDR3 is CASSHQGGRSSGANVLTF. The CDR3 coding sequence is TGTGCCAGCAGCCACCAGGGGGGGAGATCCTCTGGGGCCAACGTCCTGACTTTC.

The chain employs TRBV28 and TRBJ1-1, with D tentatively TRBD1 (5 bases). The CDR3 is made up of 13 amino acids. V shed 7 bases and J shed 4 bases, with 13 bases lying between them. CDR1 and CDR2 from the germline V gene are MDHEN and SYDVKM. The CDR3 region has the DNA TGTGCCAGCATGGTCAGGGCACTCACTGAAGCTTTCTTT. Encoded protein: CASMVRALTEAFF. Full variable domain (remainder filled in from reference TRBV28 and TRBJ1-1): DVKVTQSSRYLVKRTGEKVFLECVQDMDHENMFWYRQDPGLGLRLIYFSYDVKMKEKGDIPEGYSVSREKKERFSLILESASTNQTSMYLCASMVRALTEAFFGQGTRLTVV.

The chain links TRBV7-3 to TRBJ2-2; D may be TRBD2 (6 bases). The germline gives CDR1 SGHTA, CDR2 FQGTGA. The CDR3 extends over 15 amino acids. V lost 5 bases, J lost 4 bases, and 14 bases lay in between. CDR3 in DNA: TGTGCCAGCAGCGTTACTAGCTCGGGCACCGGGGAGCTGTTTTTT. Protein sequence: CASSVTSSGTGELFF.

The genes are TRBV7-9 and TRBJ1-3, with TRBD1 identical over 9 bases. Germline V gives CDR1 SEHNR, CDR2 FQNEAQ (reference sequence). The CDR3 totals 15 residues. V lost 1 base and J lost 4; bases outside the gene matches: 2. The CDR3 sequence: CASSLEGTGGNTIYF. DNA for the CDR3: TGTGCCAGCAGCTTAGAGGGGACAGGGGGAAACACCATATATTTT. The whole variable domain, remainder taken from reference TRBV7-9 and TRBJ1-3, is DTGVSQNPRHKITKRGQNVTFRCDPISEHNRLYWYRQTLGQGPEFLTYFQNEAQLEKSRLLSDRFSAERPKGSFSTLEIQRTEQGDSAMYLCASSLEGTGGNTIYFGEGSWLTVV.

This sequence joins TRBV27 and TRBJ1-6, with D possibly matching TRBD1 (5 bases). The CDR3 covers 13 residues. Germline V gene sequence: CDR1 MNHEY, CDR2 SMNVEV (reference sequence). V gave up 3 bases and J gave up 8 bases, with 8 bases separating them. CDR3 sequence reads: CASSFRDYSPLHF. In DNA, the CDR3 is TGTGCCAGCAGTTTTCGGGACTATTCACCCCTCCACTTT.

In its sample, this clone was seen once. This chain joins TRBV28 and TRBJ2-6, with TRBD1 identical over 7 bases. V lost 6 bases, J lost 3 bases, and 5 bases stayed unmatched. Per the germline V gene, CDR1 is MDHEN and CDR2 is SYDVKM. CDR3 size: 15 residues. DNA of the CDR3: TGTGCCAGCAGCCTAGGGGGCGGTGGGGCCAACGTCCTGACTTTC. The encoded protein is CASSLGGGGANVLTF.

The rearrangement links TRBV25-1 to TRBJ1-2; D call uncertain. CDR1 is MGHDK and CDR2 is SYGVNS in the germline V gene. The CDR3 totals 11 residues. Between the trimmed V and J ends, which lost 3 bases and 4 bases, there was a span of 3 bases. The CDR3 DNA is TGTGCCAGCAGTGATCTCTATGGCTACACCTTC. Amino acid sequence: CASSDLYGYTF.

This clone has a single count. The J gene is TRBJ2-1, the V gene TRBV6-5; a weak D match, TRBD1 (5 bases). CDR3 length: 14 residues. Germline V lookup: CDR1 MNHEY, CDR2 SVGAGI. Trimming removed 7 bases from V and 6 bases from J, with 16 bases in between. The CDR3, as DNA: TGTGCCAGCATCTGGAGCAGGGTTAGCAATGAGCAGTTCTTC. This translates into CASIWSRVSNEQFF.

This clone was detected a few times. The chain combines TRBV6-5 with TRBJ1-1; TRBD1 is a possible D gene (5 bases). V gave up 6 bases and J gave up 2 bases, with 10 bases separating them. The CDR3 is 13 residues long. CDR1 is MNHEY and CDR2 is SVGAGI in the germline V gene. CDR3 in DNA: TGTGCCAGCAGCGTTGGGGCTAACACTGAAGCTTTCTTT. It yields the protein CASSVGANTEAFF.

CDR3 loop: CATSRVGSSGANVLTF. The CDR3 bases are TGTGCCACCAGCAGGGTAGGAAGCTCTGGGGCCAACGTCCTGACTTTC. The V and J genes are TRBV15 and TRBJ2-6; D not certain. This CDR3 has 16 residues. Trimming shortened V by 3 bases and J by 0 bases, and 9 bases separated the two germline ends. The germline V gene encodes CDR1 LNHNV and CDR2 YYDKDF (reference sequence).

This rearrangement joins TRBV7-3 to TRBJ2-7; 9 bases map to TRBD2. This CDR3 has 16 amino acids. V lost 1 base and J lost 4; bases outside the gene matches: 8. Germline CDR1 reads SGHTA; CDR2 reads FQGTGA. CDR3 residues: CASSLIGRREGYEQYF. CDR3 bases: TGTGCCAGCAGCTTAATAGGGAGGCGGGAGGGTTACGAGCAGTACTTC.

The chain joins TRBV6-5 to TRBJ1-6; D gene ambiguous. V shed 6 bases and J shed 5 bases, with 5 bases lying between them. The CDR3 totals 12 residues. The germline gives CDR1 MNHEY, CDR2 SVGAGI. DNA of the CDR3: TGTGCCAGCAGATTTCATAATTCACCCCTCCACTTT. It encodes CASRFHNSPLHF.